This TCR beta chain was observed in a study of T cells after somatic rescue of genetic block. V lost 6 bases, J lost 2 bases, and 14 bases lay in between. Germline V CDR1 and CDR2: MNHEY, SVGAGI. CDR3 size: 14 residues. Here immunoSEQ multiplex PCR was the method, and the copy in TCRdb shows in-frame clones only, minus some. The table shows about 63,000 clones, with about 91% occurring only once. Sequenced sample: peripheral blood mononuclear cells (PBMCs). The clonotype originates from a man between 40 and 49 years old. The chain combines TRBV6-5 with TRBJ2-7; D ambiguous. The CDR3 spells CASSRPTNTYEQYF. The CDR3 DNA follows: TGTGCCAGCAGCAGGCCTACCAACACCTACGAGCAGTACTTC.